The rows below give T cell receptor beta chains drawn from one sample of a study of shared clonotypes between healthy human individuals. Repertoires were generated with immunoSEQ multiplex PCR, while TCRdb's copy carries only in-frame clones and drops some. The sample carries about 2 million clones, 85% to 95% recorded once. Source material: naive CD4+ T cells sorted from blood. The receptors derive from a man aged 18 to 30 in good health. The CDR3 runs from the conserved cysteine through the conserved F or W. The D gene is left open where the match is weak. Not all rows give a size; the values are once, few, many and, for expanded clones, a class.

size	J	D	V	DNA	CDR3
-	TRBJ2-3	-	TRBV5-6	TGTGCCAGCAGCTCGGGGGTCAGGCTCACAGATACGCAGTATTTT	CASSSGVRLTDTQYF
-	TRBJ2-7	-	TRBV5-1	TGCGCCAGCAGCTTGGAAATCTCAGGGGTGATCTACGAGCAGTACTTC	CASSLEISGVIYEQYF
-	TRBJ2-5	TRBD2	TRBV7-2	TGTGCCAGCAGCTCCACGATCCCGGCGGGAGGAAGAGAGACCCAGTACTTC	CASSSTIPAGGRETQYF
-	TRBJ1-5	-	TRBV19	TGTGCCAGTAGTCCGGTCCGGGAACCGAAGCATTTT	CASSPVREPKHF
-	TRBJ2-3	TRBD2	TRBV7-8	TGTGCCAGCAGTTCCGGACTAGCGGCCACAGATACGCAGTATTTT	CASSSGLAATDTQYF
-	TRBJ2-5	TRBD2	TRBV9	TGTGCCAGCAGCGTAGCGGCTAGCGGGGGCCAAGAGACCCAGTACTTC	CASSVAASGGQETQYF
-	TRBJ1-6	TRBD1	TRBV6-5	TGTGCCAGCAGCGGGACAGCTCTGGGGGAACCCCTCCACTTT	CASSGTALGEPLHF
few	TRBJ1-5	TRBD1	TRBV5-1	TGCGCCAGCAGCCTGGGGACAGGGGCGTCTCAGCCCCAGCATTTT	CASSLGTGASQPQHF
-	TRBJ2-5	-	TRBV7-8	TGTGCCAGCAGCCCTCGGCCATCCACGACGGGGCAAGAGACCCAGTACTTC	CASSPRPSTTGQETQYF
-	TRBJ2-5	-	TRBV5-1	TGCGCCAGCAGCTTAAGGGGACAAGAGACCCAGTACTTC	CASSLRGQETQYF
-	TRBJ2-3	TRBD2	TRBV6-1	TGTGCCACCAAGCGGGAGGGCCGGGACACAGATACGCAGTATTTT	CATKREGRDTDTQYF